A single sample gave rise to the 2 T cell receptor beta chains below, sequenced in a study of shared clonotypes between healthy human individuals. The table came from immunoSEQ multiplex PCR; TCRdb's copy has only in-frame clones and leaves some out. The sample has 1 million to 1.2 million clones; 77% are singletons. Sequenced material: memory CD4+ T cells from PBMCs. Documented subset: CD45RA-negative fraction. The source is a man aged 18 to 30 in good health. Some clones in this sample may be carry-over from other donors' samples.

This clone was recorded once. The CDR3 reads CASSADRGGLDTQYF. CDR3 coding DNA: TGTGCCAGCAGCGCGGACAGGGGGGGATTGGATACGCAGTATTTT. The rearrangement links TRBV9 to TRBJ2-3; 10 nucleotides align to TRBD1. Per germline, CDR1 SGDLS and CDR2 YYNGEE. After removal of 3 bases from V and 6 bases from J, the junction contained 7 bases not matched to a gene. The CDR3 runs to 15 residues.

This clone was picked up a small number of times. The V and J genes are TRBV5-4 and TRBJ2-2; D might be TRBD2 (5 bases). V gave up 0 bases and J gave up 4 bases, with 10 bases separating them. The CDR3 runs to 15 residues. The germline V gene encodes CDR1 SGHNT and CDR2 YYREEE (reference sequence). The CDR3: CASSLGREPTGELFF. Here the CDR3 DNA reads TGTGCCAGCAGCTTGGGTAGGGAGCCCACCGGGGAGCTGTTTTTT. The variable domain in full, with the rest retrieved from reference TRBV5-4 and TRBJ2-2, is ETGVTQSPTHLIKTRGQQVTLRCSSQSGHNTVSWYQQALGQGPQFIFQYYREEENGRGNFPPRFSGLQFPNYSSELNVNALELDDSALYLCASSLGREPTGELFFGEGSRLTVL.